Listed here is a single TCR beta chain. Assay used: immunoSEQ multiplex PCR; TCRdb lists only in-frame clones, some missing. Here the sample spans tens of thousands of clones, 70% to 90% being singletons. In germline, CDR1 is KGHSH, CDR2 LQKENI. V was clipped by 1 base and J by 6 bases; unmatched bases: 10. The CDR3 has 16 residues. This sample is part of a study of OX40 agonist ivuxolimab in advanced cancers. The rearrangement uses TRBV18 and TRBJ2-3; 7 positions agree with TRBD2. The source of this sequence is an adult with an advanced solid tumor such as melanoma, head and neck, liver or kidney cancer. This specimen consisted of CD4+ or CD8+ T cells sorted from blood, obtained in a trial of the OX40 agonist ivuxolimab. CDR3 sequence: CASSPRATGGLDTQYF. The CDR3 region has the DNA TGTGCCAGCTCACCACGCGCGACGGGAGGTTTGGATACGCAGTATTTT.